The source of this T cell receptor (beta chain) is a study of human T cells and chemical hapten exposure. Total RNA was isolated from unfractionated whole blood. This clonotype showed up just a few times. Trimming took 0 bases from V and 7 from J, leaving 19 bases between them. The CDR3 spans 16 residues. Germline CDR1 and CDR2: LGHDT and YNNKEL (reference sequence). TCRdb re-called the 5' RACE reads with MiXCR, one entry per CDR3 protein. The sample includes roughly 120,000 distinct CDR3 sequences, 15% to 20% seen only once; the top ten take around 2.8%. The rearrangement joins TRBV3-1 to TRBJ2-7; maybe TRBD1 (5 bases). This sequence originates from a human donor in good health. DNA for the CDR3: TGTGCCAGCAGCCAAGACCGACAGCCTTCGAGGAGTGAGCAGTACTTC. Amino acids: CASSQDRQPSRSEQYF.